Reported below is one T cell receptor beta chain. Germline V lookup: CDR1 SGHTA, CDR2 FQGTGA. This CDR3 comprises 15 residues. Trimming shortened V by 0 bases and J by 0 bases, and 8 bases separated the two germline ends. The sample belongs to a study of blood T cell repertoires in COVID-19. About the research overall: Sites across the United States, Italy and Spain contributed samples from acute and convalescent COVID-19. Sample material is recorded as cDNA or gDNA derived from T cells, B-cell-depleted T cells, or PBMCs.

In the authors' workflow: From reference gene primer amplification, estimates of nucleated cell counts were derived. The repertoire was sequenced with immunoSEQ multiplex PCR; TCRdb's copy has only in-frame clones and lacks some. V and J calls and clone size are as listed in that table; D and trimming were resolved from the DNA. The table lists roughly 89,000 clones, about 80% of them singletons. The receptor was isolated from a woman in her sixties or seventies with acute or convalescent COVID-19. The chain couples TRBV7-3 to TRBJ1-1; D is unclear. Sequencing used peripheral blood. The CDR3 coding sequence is TGTGCCAGCAGCTTAACCCGGGGAATGAACACTGAAGCTTTCTTT. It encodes CASSLTRGMNTEAFF.